There are many counts of the clone carrying this TCR beta chain. This entry is derived from a study of regulatory T cells in long-lasting Graves disease. Time point defined: newly diagnosed GD, antithyroid drugs for less than 3 months. PBMCs provided the RNA from which the TCR library was made. CDR3 regions were amplified by Arm-PCR using iRepertoire HTBI primers to build TCR beta libraries. In the source study's methods: The samples yielded about 63 TRBV and around 13 TRBJ segments. Each CDR3 protein gets one entry after TCRdb re-called the multiplex PCR reads with MiXCR. These V and J calls rely on TCRdb rather than the paper's analysis. The repertoire holds 350,000 to 400,000 distinct CDR3 sequences, about a sixth seen once, with 22% in the top ten. This sequence was found in a female donor with Graves disease. The source was peripheral blood mononuclear cells (PBMCs), collected at new diagnosis, from a patient treated with antithyroid drugs.

The CDR3 is CASSLAQGDYGYTF. In nucleotides, the CDR3 is TGCGCCAGCAGCTTGGCTCAGGGAGACTATGGCTACACCTTC. The rearrangement joins TRBV5-1 to TRBJ1-2; D possibly corresponds to TRBD1 (5 bases). V shed 0 bases and J shed 3 bases, with 9 bases lying between them. The CDR3 sequence is 14 residues long. CDR1 is SGHRS and CDR2 is YFSETQ in the germline V gene.